The source of this T cell receptor beta chain is a study of monozygotic twins with inflammatory bowel disease. Study results and caveats: On the inverse Simpson index, IBD patients scored lower for TCRbeta diversity than healthy co-twins.

The CDR3 extends over 15 amino acids. CDR1 and CDR2 from the germline V gene are SGHRS and YFSETQ. Template switching appended UMIs that held a 6-nucleotide sample barcode. From its re-call of the 5' RACE reads, TCRdb lists each CDR3 protein once, without DNA. Its table lists more than 300,000 distinct CDR3 sequences. A note on this clonotype: The target antigen is unknown.

This sequence originates from a human donor with ulcerative colitis or Crohn's disease, or a healthy co-twin of an affected twin (not recorded which). The chain links TRBV5-1 to TRBJ2-2; TCRdb names TRBD1, which stays unverified in the absence of DNA. Material for sequencing was blood. The CDR3 is CASRFTGGPTGELFF.